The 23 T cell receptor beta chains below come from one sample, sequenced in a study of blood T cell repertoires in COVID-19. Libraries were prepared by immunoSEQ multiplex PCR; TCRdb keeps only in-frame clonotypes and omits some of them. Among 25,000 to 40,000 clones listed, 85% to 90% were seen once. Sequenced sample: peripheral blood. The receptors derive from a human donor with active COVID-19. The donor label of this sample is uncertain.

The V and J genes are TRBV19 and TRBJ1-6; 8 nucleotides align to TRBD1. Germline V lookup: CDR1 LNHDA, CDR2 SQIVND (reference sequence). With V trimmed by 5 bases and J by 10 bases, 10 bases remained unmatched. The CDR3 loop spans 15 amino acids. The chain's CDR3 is CASSLTGTGESPLHF. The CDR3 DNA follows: TGTGCCAGTAGTCTGACCGGGACAGGAGAATCACCCCTCCACTTT.

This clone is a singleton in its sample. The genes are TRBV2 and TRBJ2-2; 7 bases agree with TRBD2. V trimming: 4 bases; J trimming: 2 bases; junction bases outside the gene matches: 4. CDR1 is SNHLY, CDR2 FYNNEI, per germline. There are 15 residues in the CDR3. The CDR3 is CASSGTRGNTGELFF. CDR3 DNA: TGTGCCAGCAGTGGGACTAGGGGAAACACCGGGGAGCTGTTTTTT.

This CDR3 is CASSKGLAGGRITYNEQFF. CDR3 bases: TGTGCCAGCAGCAAAGGACTAGCGGGGGGGCGAATAACCTACAATGAGCAGTTCTTC. The chain joins TRBV21-1 to TRBJ2-1; the table's D call TRBD2 went unverified against the DNA. TRBV21-1 is flagged as a pseudogene. This CDR3 is built from 19 residues.

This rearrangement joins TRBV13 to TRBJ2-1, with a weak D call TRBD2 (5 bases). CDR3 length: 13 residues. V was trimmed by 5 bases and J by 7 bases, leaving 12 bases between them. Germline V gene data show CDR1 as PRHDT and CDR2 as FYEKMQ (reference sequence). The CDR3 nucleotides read TGTGCCAGCAGCCCACCGGGGTTAAATGAGCAGTTCTTC. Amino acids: CASSPPGLNEQFF.

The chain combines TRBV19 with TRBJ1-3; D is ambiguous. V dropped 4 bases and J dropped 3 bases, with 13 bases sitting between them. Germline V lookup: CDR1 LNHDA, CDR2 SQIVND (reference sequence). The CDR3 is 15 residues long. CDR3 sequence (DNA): TGTGCCAGTAGTAAGTACAGAGCCCTTGGAAACACCATATATTTT. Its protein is CASSKYRALGNTIYF.

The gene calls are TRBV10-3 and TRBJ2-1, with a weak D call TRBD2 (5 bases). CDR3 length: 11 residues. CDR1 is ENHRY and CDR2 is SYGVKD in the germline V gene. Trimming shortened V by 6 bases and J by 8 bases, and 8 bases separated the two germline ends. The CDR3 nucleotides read TGTGCCATCAGCACTAGGGATGAGCAGTTCTTC. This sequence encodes CAISTRDEQFF.

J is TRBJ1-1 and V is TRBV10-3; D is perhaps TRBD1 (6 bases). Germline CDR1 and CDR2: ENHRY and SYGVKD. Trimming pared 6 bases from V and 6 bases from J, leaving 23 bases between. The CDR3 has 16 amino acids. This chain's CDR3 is CAISTRQVAEWAEAFF. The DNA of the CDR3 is TGTGCCATCAGCACAAGACAGGTGGCAGAGTGGGCTGAAGCTTTCTTT.

Here the CDR3 DNA reads TGCGCCAGCAGCTCCCGACTAGCGGGGGTACAAGAGACCCAGTACTTC. Translating it yields CASSSRLAGVQETQYF. The chain recombines TRBV5-1 with TRBJ2-5, with 12 bases fitting TRBD2. This CDR3 has 16 residues. Germline assignment: CDR1 SGHRS and CDR2 YFSETQ. Germline trimming cut 3 bases from V and 2 bases from J; bases unmatched to any gene: 5.

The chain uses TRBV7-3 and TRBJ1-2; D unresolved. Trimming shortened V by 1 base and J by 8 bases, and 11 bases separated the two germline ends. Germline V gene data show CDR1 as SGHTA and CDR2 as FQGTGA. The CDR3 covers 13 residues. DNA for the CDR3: TGTGCCAGCAGCTTAAGTCCATGGGAGGGCTACACCTTC. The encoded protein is CASSLSPWEGYTF.

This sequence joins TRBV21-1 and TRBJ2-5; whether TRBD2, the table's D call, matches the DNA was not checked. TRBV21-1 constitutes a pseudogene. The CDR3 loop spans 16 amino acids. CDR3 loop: CASSKESGTTQETQYF. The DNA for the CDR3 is TGTGCCAGCAGCAAAGAGTCAGGGACTACCCAAGAGACCCAGTACTTC.

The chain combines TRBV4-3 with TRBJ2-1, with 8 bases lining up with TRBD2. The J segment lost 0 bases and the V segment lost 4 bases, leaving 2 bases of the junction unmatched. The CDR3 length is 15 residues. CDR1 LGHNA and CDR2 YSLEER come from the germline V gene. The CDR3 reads CASSRGLASYNEQFF. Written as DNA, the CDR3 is TGCGCCAGCAGCCGCGGACTAGCCTCCTACAATGAGCAGTTCTTC.

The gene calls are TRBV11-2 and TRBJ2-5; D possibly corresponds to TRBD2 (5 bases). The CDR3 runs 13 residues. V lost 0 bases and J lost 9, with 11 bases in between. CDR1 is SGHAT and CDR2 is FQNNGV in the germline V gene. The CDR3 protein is CASSLDRGRAQYF. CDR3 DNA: TGTGCCAGCAGCTTAGATCGGGGAAGGGCCCAGTACTTC.

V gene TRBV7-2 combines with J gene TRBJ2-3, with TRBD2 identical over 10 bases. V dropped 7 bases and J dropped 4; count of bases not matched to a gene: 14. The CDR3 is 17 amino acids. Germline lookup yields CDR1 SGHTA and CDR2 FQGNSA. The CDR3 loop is CASKRAGGVGRADTQYF. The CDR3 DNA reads TGTGCCAGCAAAAGAGCGGGGGGGGTCGGTAGGGCAGATACGCAGTATTTT.

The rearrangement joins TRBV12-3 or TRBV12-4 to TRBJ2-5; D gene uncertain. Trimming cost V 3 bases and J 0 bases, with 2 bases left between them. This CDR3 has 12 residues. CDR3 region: CASSFYQETQYF. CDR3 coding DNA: TGTGCCAGCAGTTTCTACCAAGAGACCCAGTACTTC.

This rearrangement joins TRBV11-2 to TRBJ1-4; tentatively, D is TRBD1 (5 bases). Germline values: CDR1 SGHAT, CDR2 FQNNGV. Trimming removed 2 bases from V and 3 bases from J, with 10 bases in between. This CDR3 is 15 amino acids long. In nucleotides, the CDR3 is TGTGCCAGCAGCTTATCGGGGGTAGCTAATGAAAAACTGTTTTTT. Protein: CASSLSGVANEKLFF.

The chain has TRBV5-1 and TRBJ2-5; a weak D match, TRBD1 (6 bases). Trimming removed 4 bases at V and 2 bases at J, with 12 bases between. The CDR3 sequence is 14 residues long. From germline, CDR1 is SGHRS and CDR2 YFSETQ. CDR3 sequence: CASSKKGVQETQYF. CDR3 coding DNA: TGCGCCAGCAGCAAGAAGGGGGTGCAAGAGACCCAGTACTTC. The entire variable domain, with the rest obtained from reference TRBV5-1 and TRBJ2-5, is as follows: KAGVTQTPRYLIKTRGQQVTLSCSPISGHRSVSWYQQTPGQGLQFLFEYFSETQRNKGNFPGRFSGRQFSNSRSEMNVSTLELGDSALYLCASSKKGVQETQYFGPGTRLLVL.

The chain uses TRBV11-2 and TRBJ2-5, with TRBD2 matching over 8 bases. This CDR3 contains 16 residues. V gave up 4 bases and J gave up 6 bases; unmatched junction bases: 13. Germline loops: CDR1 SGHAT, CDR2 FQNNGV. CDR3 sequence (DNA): TGTGCCAGCAGCTCAGAACCGGGACTAGGGTCAAAGACCCAGTACTTC. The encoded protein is CASSSEPGLGSKTQYF.

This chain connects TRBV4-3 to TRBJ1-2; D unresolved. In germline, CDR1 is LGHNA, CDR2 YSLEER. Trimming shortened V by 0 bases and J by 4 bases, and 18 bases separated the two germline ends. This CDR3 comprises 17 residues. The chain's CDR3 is CASSQDLGRETVYGYTF. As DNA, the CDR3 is TGCGCCAGCAGCCAAGATCTCGGGAGAGAAACAGTCTATGGCTACACCTTC.

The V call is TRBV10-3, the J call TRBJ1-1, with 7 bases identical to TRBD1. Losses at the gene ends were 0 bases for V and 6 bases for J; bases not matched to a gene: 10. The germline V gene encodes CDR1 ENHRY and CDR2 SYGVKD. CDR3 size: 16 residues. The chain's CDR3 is CAISESTGRQGAEAFF. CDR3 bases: TGTGCCATCAGTGAGTCGACTGGGCGGCAGGGGGCTGAAGCTTTCTTT.

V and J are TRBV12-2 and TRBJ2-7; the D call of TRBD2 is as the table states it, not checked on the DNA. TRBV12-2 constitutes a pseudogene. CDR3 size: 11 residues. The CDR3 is CARLACYEQYF. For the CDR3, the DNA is TGTGCAAGACTAGCTTGCTACGAGCAGTACTTC.

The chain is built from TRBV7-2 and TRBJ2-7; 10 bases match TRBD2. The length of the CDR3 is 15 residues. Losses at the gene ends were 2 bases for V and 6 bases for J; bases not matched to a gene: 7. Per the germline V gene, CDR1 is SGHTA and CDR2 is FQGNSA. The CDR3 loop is CASSLTSGVPSEQYF. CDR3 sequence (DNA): TGTGCCAGCAGCTTAACTAGCGGGGTGCCCTCCGAGCAGTACTTC.

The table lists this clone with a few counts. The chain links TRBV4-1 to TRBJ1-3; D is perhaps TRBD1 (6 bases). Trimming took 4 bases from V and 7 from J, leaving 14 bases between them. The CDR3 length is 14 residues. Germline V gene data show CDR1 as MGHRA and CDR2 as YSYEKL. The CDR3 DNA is TGCGCCAGCAGCCCGGGACAATCCATGAACACCATATATTTT. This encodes CASSPGQSMNTIYF.

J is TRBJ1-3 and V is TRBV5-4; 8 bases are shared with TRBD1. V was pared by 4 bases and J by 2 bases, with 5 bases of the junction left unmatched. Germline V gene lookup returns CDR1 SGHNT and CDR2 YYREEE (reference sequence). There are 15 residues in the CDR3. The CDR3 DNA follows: TGTGCCAGCAGCCCGACAGGGGATCCTGGAAACACCATATATTTT. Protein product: CASSPTGDPGNTIYF. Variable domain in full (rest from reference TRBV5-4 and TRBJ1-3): ETGVTQSPTHLIKTRGQQVTLRCSSQSGHNTVSWYQQALGQGPQFIFQYYREEENGRGNFPPRFSGLQFPNYSSELNVNALELDDSALYLCASSPTGDPGNTIYFGEGSWLTVV.